This entry is about one TCR beta chain. Its antigen is still unknown. The CDR3 extends over 15 amino acids. Germline loops: CDR1 MDHEN, CDR2 SYDVKM. Through 5' RACE with UMI labels, the TRB cDNA libraries were prepared. From the 5' RACE reads, TCRdb lists one entry per CDR3 protein and no DNA. Its clone listing holds tens of thousands of distinct CDR3 sequences. The sample originates from a study of CXCR3-negative and CXCR3-positive naive CD8 T cells. Whole-study findings and limits: CXCR3-positive naive cells had TRB CDR3s that were more hydrophobic than CXCR3-negative naive cells had.

V and J are TRBV28 and TRBJ2-5; TCRdb proposes TRBD1, but this gene call is untestable without DNA. The sequenced sample consisted of naive CXCR3- CD8+ T cells from blood. Subset given: CD45RO-CCR7+CD27+CD95- naive CD8+ T cells lacking CXCR3 (TNR3-). The source of this sequence is a human donor in good health. Some clones in this sample may be carry-over from other donors' samples. The CDR3 spells CASSSSDRVGETQYF.